This T cell receptor beta chain appears in the sequencing data of a study of response to subunit inactivated influenza vaccine. Study findings and constraints: There was a suggestion from the authors that each seasonal influenza vaccination recruits few new T cells.

MiXCR was run by TCRdb on the RT-PCR reads, yielding one entry per CDR3 protein. Of 650,000 to 800,000 distinct CDR3 sequences in the sample, approximately 17% were seen once. This clonotype turned up a few times. The antigen is undetermined. CDR1 DFQATT and CDR2 SNEGSKA come from the germline V gene (reference sequence). V lost 4 bases to trimming and J lost 2 bases, with 10 bases between them. This CDR3 is built from 13 residues. The sequence derives from a man aged 45 to 65 who received an inactivated influenza vaccine. Specimen: PBMCs from blood, collected roughly 5 days after vaccination. The chain is built from TRBV20-1 and TRBJ2-3; either TRBD1 or TRBD2 may supply D (6 bases each). CDR3 protein: CSANGGFTDTQYF. The CDR3 nucleotides are TGCAGTGCTAACGGGGGCTTCACAGATACGCAGTATTTT.